This T cell receptor beta chain was documented in a study of CD8+ T cells in alopecia areata. Study summary: Those patients who were treated received oral tofacitinib, which was given at 5 to 10 mg twice daily for moderate-to-severe alopecia areata. Findings and caveats of the study: Sharing of TCRs across patients appeared less clear than in mice, possibly for HLA-related reasons. Normal skin's resident alphabeta T cells are sequenced alongside lesional scalp T cells.

With regard to this clone: The antigen is undetermined.

Noted treatment: oral pan-JAK inhibitor, 5-10 mg twice daily. V lost 3 bases and J lost 2; bases outside the gene matches: 6. CDR3 length: 15 residues. Germline assignment: CDR1 SGHDT and CDR2 YYEEEE. Extraction and reverse transcription of RNA yielded cDNA as the sequencing template. Data came from immunoSEQ multiplex PCR; TCRdb stores just in-frame clones and leaves some out. The sample consists of 120,000 to 150,000 clones, roughly nine tenths of them appearing once. The sequencing used CD8+ T cells sorted from blood, collected at week 4, from a patient treated with tofacitinib. The sequence was collected from a human donor with alopecia areata. V usage is TRBV5-6 and J usage is TRBJ2-7; 9 bases align to TRBD1. CDR3 coding DNA: TGTGCCAGCAGCTCCGGGACAGGGCCTACCTACGAGCAGTACTTC. Protein: CASSSGTGPTYEQYF. The full variable domain, with the rest looked up from reference TRBV5-6 and TRBJ2-7, is DAGVTQSPTHLIKTRGQQVTLRCSPKSGHDTVSWYQQALGQGPQFIFQYYEEEERQRGNFPDRFSGHQFPNYSSELNVNALLLGDSALYLCASSSGTGPTYEQYFGPGTRLTVT.